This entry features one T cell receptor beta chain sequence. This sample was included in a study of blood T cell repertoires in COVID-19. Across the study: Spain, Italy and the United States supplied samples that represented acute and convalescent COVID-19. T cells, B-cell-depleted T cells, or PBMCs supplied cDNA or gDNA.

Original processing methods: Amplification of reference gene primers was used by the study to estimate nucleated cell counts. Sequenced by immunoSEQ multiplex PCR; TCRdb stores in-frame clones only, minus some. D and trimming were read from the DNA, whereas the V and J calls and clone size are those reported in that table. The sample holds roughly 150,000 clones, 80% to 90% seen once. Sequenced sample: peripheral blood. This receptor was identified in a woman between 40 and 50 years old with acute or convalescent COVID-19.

CDR3 in amino acids: CASSGLAGEPTDTQYF. Here the CDR3 DNA reads TGTGCCAGCAGTGGACTAGCGGGGGAGCCCACAGATACGCAGTATTTT. This chain uses TRBV2 with TRBJ2-3; 12 bases are shared with TRBD2. The CDR3 consists of 16 residues. Germline loops: CDR1 SNHLY, CDR2 FYNNEI. Losses at the gene ends were 4 bases for V and 2 bases for J; bases not matched to a gene: 4. The variable domain in full, completed from reference TRBV2 and TRBJ2-3, reads EPEVTQTPSHQVTQMGQEVILRCVPISNHLYFYWYRQILGQKVEFLVSFYNNEISEKSEIFDDQFSVERPDGSNFTLKIRSTKLEDSAMYFCASSGLAGEPTDTQYFGPGTRLTVL.